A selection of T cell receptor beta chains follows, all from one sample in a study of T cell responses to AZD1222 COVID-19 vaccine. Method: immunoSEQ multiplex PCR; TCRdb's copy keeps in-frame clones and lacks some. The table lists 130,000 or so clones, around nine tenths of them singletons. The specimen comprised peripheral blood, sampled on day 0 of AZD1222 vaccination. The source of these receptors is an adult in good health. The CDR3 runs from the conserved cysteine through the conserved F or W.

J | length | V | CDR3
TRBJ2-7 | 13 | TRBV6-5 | CASSPGSVREQYF
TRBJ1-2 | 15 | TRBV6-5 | CASRHTGRSNYGYTF
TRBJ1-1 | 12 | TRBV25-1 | CASRQGAGGAFF
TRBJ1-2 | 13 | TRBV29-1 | CSVEEFGAFGYTF
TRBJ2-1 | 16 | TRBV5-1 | CASSPRGLDPGDEQFF
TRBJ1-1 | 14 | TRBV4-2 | CASSQDGMNTEAFF
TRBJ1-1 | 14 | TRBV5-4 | CASSFWQGGTEAFF
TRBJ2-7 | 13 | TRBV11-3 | CASSFSGGSEQYF
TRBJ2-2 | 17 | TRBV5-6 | CASSLMSSGGAHGELFF
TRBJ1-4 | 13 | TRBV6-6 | CASVGATNEKLFF
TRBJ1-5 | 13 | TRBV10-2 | CASNQGPHQPQHF
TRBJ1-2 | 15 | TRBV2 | CASSEYVRNNYGYTF
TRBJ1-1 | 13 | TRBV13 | CASSLWVGTEAFF
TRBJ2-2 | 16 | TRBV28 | CASSLSGTPNTGELFF
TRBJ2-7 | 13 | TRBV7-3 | CASSGQGSYEQYF
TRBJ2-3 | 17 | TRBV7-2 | CASSFPRTSGGTDTQYF
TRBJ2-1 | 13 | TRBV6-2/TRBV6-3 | CASSPNRHNEQFF
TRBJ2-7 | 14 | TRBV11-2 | CASSPRPAPYEQYF
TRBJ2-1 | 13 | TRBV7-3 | CASSLRPQGEQFF
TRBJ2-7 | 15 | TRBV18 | CASSPRGGGAREQYF
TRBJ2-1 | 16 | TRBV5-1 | CASSLTWEFGNNEQFF
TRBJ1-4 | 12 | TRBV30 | CAWSLVDGKLFF
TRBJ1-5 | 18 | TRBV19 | CASKPSGQAQYSNQPQHF
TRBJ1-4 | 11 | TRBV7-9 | CATRHQEKLFF
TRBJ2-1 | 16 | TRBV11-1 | CASSPGGLATYNEQFF
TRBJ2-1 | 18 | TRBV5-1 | CASSPGLAGAQRYNEQFF
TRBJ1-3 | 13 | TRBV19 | CASFGPSGNTIYF
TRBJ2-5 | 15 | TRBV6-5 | CASSYATGNGGTQYF
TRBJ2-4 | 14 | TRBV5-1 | CASSLDGGLNIQYF
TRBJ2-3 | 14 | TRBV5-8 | CASSLERAADTQYF
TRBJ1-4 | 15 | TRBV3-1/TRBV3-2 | CASSQDPGSKEKLFF
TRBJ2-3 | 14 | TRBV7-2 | CASSRWQSTDTQYF
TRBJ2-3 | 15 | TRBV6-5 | CASRHAPPRTDTQYF